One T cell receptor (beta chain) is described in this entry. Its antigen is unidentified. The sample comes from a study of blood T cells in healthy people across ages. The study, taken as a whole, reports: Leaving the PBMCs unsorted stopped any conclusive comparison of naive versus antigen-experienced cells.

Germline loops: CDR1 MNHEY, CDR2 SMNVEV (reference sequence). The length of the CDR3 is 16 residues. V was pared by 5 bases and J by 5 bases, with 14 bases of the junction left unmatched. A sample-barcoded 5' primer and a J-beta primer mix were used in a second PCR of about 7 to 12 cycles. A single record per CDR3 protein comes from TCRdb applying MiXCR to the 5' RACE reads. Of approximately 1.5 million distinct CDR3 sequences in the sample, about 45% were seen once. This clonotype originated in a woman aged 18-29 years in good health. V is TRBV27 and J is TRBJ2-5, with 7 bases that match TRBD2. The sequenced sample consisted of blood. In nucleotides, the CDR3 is TGTGCCAGCAGTCCAGCAACGGGAGGTCCTGTTGAGACCCAGTACTTC. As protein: CASSPATGGPVETQYF.